This T cell receptor beta chain is from a study of PD-1 blockade in classical Hodgkin lymphoma. Overall study context: Patients had nivolumab dosed at 3 mg/kg, delivered intravenously every 2 weeks.

V lost 4 bases to trimming and J lost 5 bases, with 8 bases between them. Germline CDR1 is SEHNR and CDR2 is FQNEAQ (reference sequence). This CDR3 is built from 13 residues. As concerns this clone: What it recognizes is unknown.

Study-level results: In CD4+ cells, TCR diversity went up significantly by C4D1, but in CD8+ cells it did not. The baseline diversity of complete responders showed similarity to that of newly diagnosed patients.

Each patient experienced a relapse that followed autologous stem cell transplantation, and brentuximab vedotin exposure varied. Isolation of CD4+ T cells from thawed PBMCs was performed by magnetic negative selection. Reported best responses ranged across complete response, partial response or progressive disease. Some clones are missing from TCRdb's copy, which holds only in-frame ones; the method was immunoSEQ multiplex PCR. The sample holds 26,000 or so clones; approximately 80% are singletons and the top ten take approximately 2.6%. This TCR was sampled from a human donor with classical Hodgkin lymphoma. The sequencing used CD4+ T cells from blood, collected at baseline. This chain uses TRBV7-9 with TRBJ1-4; D unresolved. The CDR3 DNA is TGTGCCAGCAGCTATGGTCCAAATGAAAAACTGTTTTTT. As protein: CASSYGPNEKLFF.